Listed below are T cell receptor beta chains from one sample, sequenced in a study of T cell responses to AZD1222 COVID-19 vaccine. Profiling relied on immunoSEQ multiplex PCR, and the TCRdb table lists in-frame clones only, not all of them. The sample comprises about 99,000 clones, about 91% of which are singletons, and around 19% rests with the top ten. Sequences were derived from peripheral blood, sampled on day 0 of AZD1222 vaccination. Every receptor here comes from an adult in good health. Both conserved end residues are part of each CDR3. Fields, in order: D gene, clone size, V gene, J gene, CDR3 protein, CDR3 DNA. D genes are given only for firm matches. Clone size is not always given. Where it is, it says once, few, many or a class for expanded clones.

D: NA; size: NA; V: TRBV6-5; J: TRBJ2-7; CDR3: CASSYLTGSYEQYF; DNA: TGTGCCAGCAGTTACCTAACAGGCTCCTACGAGCAGTACTTC
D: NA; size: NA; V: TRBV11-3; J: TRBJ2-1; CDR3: CASSAQGAPNNEQFF; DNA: TGTGCCAGCAGCGCCCAGGGCGCACCAAACAATGAGCAGTTCTTC
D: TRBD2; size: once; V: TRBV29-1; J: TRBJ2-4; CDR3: CSVDTSGDIQYF; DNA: TGCAGCGTTGACACTAGCGGCGACATTCAGTACTTC
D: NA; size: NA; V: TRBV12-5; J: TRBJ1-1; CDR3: CASGLWKTEAFF; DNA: TGTGCTAGTGGTTTGTGGAAGACTGAAGCTTTCTTT
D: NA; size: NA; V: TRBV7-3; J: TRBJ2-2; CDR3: CASSLFHTGELFF; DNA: TGTGCCAGCAGTCTATTTCACACCGGGGAGCTGTTTTTT
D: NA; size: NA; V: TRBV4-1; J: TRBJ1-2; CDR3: CASSPQGQRSYGYTF; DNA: TGCGCCAGCAGCCCTCAAGGACAGAGAAGCTATGGCTACACCTTC
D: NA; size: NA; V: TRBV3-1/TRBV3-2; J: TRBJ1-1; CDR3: CASSQVFRVRGNTEAFF; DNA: TGTGCCAGCAGCCAAGTTTTTCGGGTGAGGGGAAACACTGAAGCTTTCTTT
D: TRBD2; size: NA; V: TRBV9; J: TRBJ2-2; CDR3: CASSAGLAANTGELFF; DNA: TGTGCCAGCAGCGCGGGACTAGCGGCGAACACCGGGGAGCTGTTTTTT
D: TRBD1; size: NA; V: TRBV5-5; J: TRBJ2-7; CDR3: CASSAGQAYEQYF; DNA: TGTGCCAGCAGCGCGGGACAGGCCTACGAGCAGTACTTC
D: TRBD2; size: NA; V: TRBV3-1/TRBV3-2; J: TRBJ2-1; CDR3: CASSQDGTSGGYYNEQFF; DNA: TGTGCCAGCAGCCAAGATGGGACTAGTGGGGGCTACTACAATGAGCAGTTCTTC
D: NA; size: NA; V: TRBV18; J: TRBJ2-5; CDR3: CASSSNRETQYF; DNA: TGTGCCAGCTCATCCAACCGAGAGACCCAGTACTTC
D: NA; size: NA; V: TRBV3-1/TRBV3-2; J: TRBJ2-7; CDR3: CASSRSGLTYEQYF; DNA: TGTGCCAGCAGCCGATCGGGCCTTACCTACGAGCAGTACTTC
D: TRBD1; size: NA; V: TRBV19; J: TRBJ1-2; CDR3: CASSTHRGTVFYGYTF; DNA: TGTGCCAGTAGTACACACAGGGGTACCGTCTTCTATGGCTACACCTTC
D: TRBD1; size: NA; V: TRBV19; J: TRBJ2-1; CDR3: CASSMDSGQGPYNEQFF; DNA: TGTGCCAGTAGTATGGATTCCGGACAGGGCCCCTACAATGAGCAGTTCTTC
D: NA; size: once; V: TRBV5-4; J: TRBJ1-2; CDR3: CASSLDLGGYTF; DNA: TGTGCCAGCAGCTTGGACCTTGGAGGCTACACCTTC
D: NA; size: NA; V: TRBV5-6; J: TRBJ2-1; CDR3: CASSFTGVLDNEQFF; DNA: TGTGCCAGCAGCTTCACGGGGGTGCTGGACAATGAGCAGTTCTTC
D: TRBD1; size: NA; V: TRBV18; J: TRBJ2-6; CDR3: CASSPMTGPGANVLTF; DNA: TGTGCCAGCTCACCTATGACAGGGCCCGGGGCCAACGTCCTGACTTTC
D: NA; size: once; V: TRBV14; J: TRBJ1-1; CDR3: CASSQVAGHRTEAFF; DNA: TGTGCCAGCAGCCAAGTTGCAGGGCATCGGACTGAAGCTTTCTTT
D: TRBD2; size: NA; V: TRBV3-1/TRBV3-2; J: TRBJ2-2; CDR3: CASSQGTGGRGTGELFF; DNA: TGTGCCAGCAGCCAGGGAACGGGGGGGCGCGGGACCGGGGAGCTGTTTTTT
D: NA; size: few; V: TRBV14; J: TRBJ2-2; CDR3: CASSQVGTNTGELFF; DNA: TGTGCCAGCAGCCAAGTAGGGACGAACACCGGGGAGCTGTTTTTT
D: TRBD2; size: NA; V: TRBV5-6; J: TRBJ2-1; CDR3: CASSFRGGHNEQFF; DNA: TGTGCCAGCAGCTTCCGGGGGGGCCACAATGAGCAGTTCTTC
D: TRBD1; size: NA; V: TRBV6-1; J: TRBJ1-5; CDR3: CASSEGTGTGGRQPQHF; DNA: TGTGCCAGCAGTGAAGGGACAGGGACAGGGGGCAGGCAGCCCCAGCATTTT
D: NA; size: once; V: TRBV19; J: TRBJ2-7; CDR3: CASSARDNYYEQYF; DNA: TGTGCCAGTAGTGCCCGGGACAACTACTACGAGCAGTACTTC